The 19 T cell receptor beta chains reported below all come from one sample, sequenced in a study of blood T cell repertoires in COVID-19. TCRdb's table, derived via immunoSEQ multiplex PCR, lists solely in-frame clones and lacks some. The sample records 200,000 to 300,000 clones, 70% to 90% being singletons. The sample consisted of peripheral blood. The receptor source for this set is a woman aged 70-85 years with active or convalescent COVID-19.

The V and J genes are TRBV6-1 and TRBJ2-2; D remains unclear. In germline, CDR1 is MNHNS, CDR2 SASEGT. The CDR3 covers 15 residues. V lost 1 base and J 2 bases, leaving 8 bases between the germline ends. The CDR3 DNA sequence: TGTGCCAGCAGTGAAGTTGAGTATAACACCGGGGAGCTGTTTTTT. Amino acids: CASSEVEYNTGELFF.

This chain connects TRBV6-5 to TRBJ1-1; tentatively, D is TRBD1 (6 bases). The CDR3 runs 14 residues. The ends were cut back, 9 bases at V and 5 bases at J, with 19 bases in the middle. The germline V gene has CDR1 MNHEY and CDR2 SVGAGI. This CDR3 reads CASTTGNLWTEAFF. The DNA of the CDR3 is TGTGCCAGTACAACAGGGAACCTCTGGACTGAAGCTTTCTTT.

The chain combines TRBV18 with TRBJ1-5; a weak D match, TRBD1 (6 bases). Germline V gene data show CDR1 as KGHSH and CDR2 as LQKENI. V was trimmed by 2 bases and J by 7 bases, leaving 12 bases between them. The CDR3 contains 14 residues. CDR3 coding DNA: TGTGCCAGCTCACCAGAAACAGGGCGACAGCCCCAGCATTTT. The encoded protein is CASSPETGRQPQHF.

The rearrangement uses TRBV6-2 or TRBV6-3 and TRBJ2-2; D perhaps matches TRBD1 (6 bases). Looked up from germline, CDR1 is MNHEY and CDR2 is SVGEGT. This CDR3 is 16 amino acids long. Trimming pared 2 bases from V and 11 bases from J, leaving 21 bases between. Here the CDR3 DNA reads TGTGCCAGCAGTTACCCGATTCCAGGGGTCCCGGGTGAGCTGTTTTTT. It encodes CASSYPIPGVPGELFF.

A single count supports this clone. The sample has other DNA sequences that encode this CDR3 too. This chain uses TRBV9 with TRBJ2-2, with no clear D. Trimming left V 0 bases short and J 1 base short, with 7 bases between. Germline assignment: CDR1 SGDLS and CDR2 YYNGEE. The length of the CDR3 is 15 residues. Here the CDR3 DNA reads TGTGCCAGCAGCGTAGTGGCAGGGAACACCGGGGAGCTGTTTTTT. This gives the protein CASSVVAGNTGELFF.

The rearrangement uses TRBV20-1 and TRBJ1-3; no definite D call. Germline V gives CDR1 DFQATT, CDR2 SNEGSKA (reference sequence). This CDR3 has 11 amino acids. V was cut by 5 bases and J by 3 bases, with 5 bases left in between. The CDR3 region is CSAFGGNTIYF. The CDR3 region has the DNA TGCAGTGCTTTCGGTGGAAACACCATATATTTT.

The chain carries TRBV18 and TRBJ2-1, with 7 bases identical to TRBD2. From germline, CDR1 is KGHSH and CDR2 LQKENI. The CDR3 length is 16 residues. The ends lost 2 bases at V and 9 bases at J; junction bases unmatched: 13. CDR3 nucleotide sequence: TGTGCCAGCTCACCATTTCGGGAGGCAGGGTCCGGTGAGCAGTTCTTC. Protein sequence: CASSPFREAGSGEQFF.

This clone was found a few times. This chain connects TRBV5-1 to TRBJ1-3; 8 nucleotides line up with TRBD1. In germline, CDR1 is SGHRS, CDR2 YFSETQ. The CDR3 totals 16 residues. V lost 6 bases to trimming and J lost 3 bases; unmatched junction nucleotides: 11. The CDR3 DNA is TGCGCCAGCACCCTATCGCAGGGGGCGAGTGGAAACACCATATATTTT. It encodes CASTLSQGASGNTIYF.

The rearrangement links TRBV18 to TRBJ2-6, with 10 bases identical to TRBD1. Germline loops: CDR1 KGHSH, CDR2 LQKENI. This CDR3 spans 18 amino acids. The V and J ends lost 5 bases and 1 base, in that order; junction bases with no gene match: 8. The CDR3 spells CASSIRDRGISGANVLTF. The CDR3 DNA sequence: TGTGCCAGCTCAATCCGGGACAGGGGAATTTCTGGGGCCAACGTCCTGACTTTC. Using reference TRBV18 and TRBJ2-6 for the parts outside the CDR3, the full variable domain is NAGVMQNPRHLVRRRGQEARLRCSPMKGHSHVYWYRQLPEEGLKFMVYLQKENIIDESGMPKERFSAEFPKEGPSILRIQQVVRGDSAAYFCASSIRDRGISGANVLTFGAGSRLTVL.

V and J are TRBV7-9 and TRBJ1-5; tentative D call: TRBD1 (5 bases). The V gene lost 5 bases and the J gene lost 6 bases, with 11 bases spanning the gap. The germline gives CDR1 SEHNR, CDR2 FQNEAQ (reference sequence). The CDR3 runs 13 residues. The CDR3 loop reads CASSMSQGQPQHF. Written as DNA, the CDR3 is TGTGCCAGCAGCATGAGCCAGGGTCAGCCCCAGCATTTT.

The J gene is TRBJ1-2, the V gene TRBV5-1; 8 bases are shared with TRBD1. Looked up from germline, CDR1 is SGHRS and CDR2 is YFSETQ. This CDR3 is built from 13 residues. Trimming at V came to 6 bases and at J to 5 bases, leaving 6 bases not matched to a gene. CDR3 bases: TGCGCCAGCACCCAGGGGGCAGGGTATGGCTACACCTTC. As protein: CASTQGAGYGYTF. The whole variable domain, remainder taken from reference TRBV5-1 and TRBJ1-2, is KAGVTQTPRYLIKTRGQQVTLSCSPISGHRSVSWYQQTPGQGLQFLFEYFSETQRNKGNFPGRFSGRQFSNSRSEMNVSTLELGDSALYLCASTQGAGYGYTFGSGTRLTVV.

The chain links TRBV14 to TRBJ1-1, with D unresolved. This CDR3 is built from 13 residues. The germline V gene encodes CDR1 SGHDN and CDR2 FVKESK. Trimming stripped 5 bases from V and 5 bases from J, with 12 bases between. The CDR3 loop reads CASSFVRGTEAFF. The CDR3 DNA reads as TGTGCCAGCAGCTTCGTTCGGGGAACTGAAGCTTTCTTT. Supplemented by reference TRBV14 and TRBJ1-1, the full variable domain reads EAGVTQFPSHSVIEKGQTVTLRCDPISGHDNLYWYRRVMGKEIKFLLHFVKESKQDESGMPNNRFLAERTGGTYSTLKVQPAELEDSGVYFCASSFVRGTEAFFGQGTRLTVV.

The chain links TRBV11-2 to TRBJ2-3; D uncertain. The V end lost 0 bases, the J end lost 1 base, and 8 bases lay between the germline ends. This CDR3 is 15 amino acids long. The germline gives CDR1 SGHAT, CDR2 FQNNGV. In DNA, the CDR3 is TGTGCCAGCAGCTTAGACGGAAGCGGCACAGATACGCAGTATTTT. Translating gives CASSLDGSGTDTQYF.

In regard to this clone: Other DNA sequences in this sample translate to the same CDR3. Here the CDR3 DNA reads TGTGCCAGCAGCTTAGGTCTAGCGGGGGGAGGGGATACGCAGTATTTT. Encoded protein: CASSLGLAGGGDTQYF. The genes are TRBV7-2 and TRBJ2-3; 11 nucleotides align to TRBD2. CDR1 and CDR2 (germline): SGHTA, FQGNSA. This CDR3 spans 16 amino acids. Trimming at V came to 1 base and at J to 6 bases, leaving 6 bases not matched to a gene.

This clone was seen a single time. V and J are TRBV6-4 and TRBJ2-7; 11 nucleotides agree with TRBD2. Germline V gene lookup returns CDR1 MRHNA and CDR2 SNTAGT. The CDR3 is 17 amino acids. Trimming took 2 bases from V and 5 from J; bases not matched to a gene: 11. CDR3 region: CASSDRSKTSGDHEQYF. The CDR3 nucleotides read TGTGCCAGCAGTGACAGAAGTAAGACTAGCGGGGATCACGAGCAGTACTTC.

The chain recombines TRBV5-5 with TRBJ1-5; a possible D gene is TRBD1 (6 bases). The CDR3 totals 16 residues. V gave up 2 bases and J gave up 0 bases, with 12 bases separating them. CDR1 SGHKS and CDR2 YYEKEE come from the germline V gene (reference sequence). CDR3 sequence reads: CASSFDTGTSNQPQHF. DNA of the CDR3: TGTGCCAGCAGCTTTGACACAGGGACTAGCAATCAGCCCCAGCATTTT. The complete variable domain, with remaining parts taken from reference TRBV5-5 and TRBJ1-5, reads DAGVTQSPTHLIKTRGQQVTLRCSPISGHKSVSWYQQVLGQGPQFIFQYYEKEERGRGNFPDRFSARQFPNYSSELNVNALLLGDSALYLCASSFDTGTSNQPQHFGDGTRLSIL.

The gene calls are TRBV6-1 and TRBJ2-3, with TRBD1 matching 11 bases. V gave up 6 bases and J gave up 5 bases; unmatched junction bases: 7. The germline gives CDR1 MNHNS, CDR2 SASEGT. This CDR3 has 15 residues. The CDR3 bases are TGTGCCAGCAGCGGTAGGGACAGGGGGAAAGATACGCAGTATTTT. Translating gives CASSGRDRGKDTQYF.

V and J are TRBV11-3 and TRBJ2-2; 12 bases line up with TRBD2. Germline values: CDR1 SGHNT, CDR2 YENEEA. V shed 5 bases and J 6 bases; nucleotides not matched to a gene: 10. The CDR3 runs to 17 residues. CDR3 DNA sequence: TGTGCCAGCAGCACCCACTACTCTAGCGGGGGGGCCGGGGAGCTGTTTTTT. Translating gives CASSTHYSSGGAGELFF.

V gene TRBV10-3 combines with J gene TRBJ1-4, with TRBD1 matching 10 bases. Germline CDR1 and CDR2: ENHRY and SYGVKD. J gave up 5 bases and V 3 bases, and 12 bases lay outside the gene matches. This CDR3 spans 18 amino acids. The CDR3 loop is CAISDSKGQGLFNEKLFF. In nucleotides, the CDR3 is TGTGCCATCAGTGACTCGAAGGGACAGGGGCTTTTCAATGAAAAACTGTTTTTT.